The clone carrying this T cell receptor (beta chain) was detected a few times. Its antigen is as yet unknown. Every donor was a healthy Caucasian. This sample was taken from a study of identical twins. The CDR3 extends over 11 amino acids. V lost 8 bases and J lost 3, with 5 bases in between. CDR1 SGHVS and CDR2 FNYEAQ come from the germline V gene. cDNA carried unique molecular identifiers, and a universal primer site was added by template switching. TCRdb fed the 5' RACE reads into MiXCR, producing one record per CDR3 protein. The repertoire holds 350,000 or so distinct CDR3 sequences, approximately 8.8% seen once, with around 8.6% in the top ten. Study conclusions and caveats: Excess twin sharing in beta out-of-frame sequences was weaker. Out-of-frame alpha sequences shared by twins were enriched for low generation probability.

The rearrangement links TRBV7-6 to TRBJ2-1; no definite D call. The clonotype originates from a woman between 45 and 65 years old in good health. The sequenced sample was naive T cells sorted from blood. The DNA for the CDR3 is TGTGCCAGCGCCCTCTACAATGAGCAGTTCTTC. This codes for CASALYNEQFF.